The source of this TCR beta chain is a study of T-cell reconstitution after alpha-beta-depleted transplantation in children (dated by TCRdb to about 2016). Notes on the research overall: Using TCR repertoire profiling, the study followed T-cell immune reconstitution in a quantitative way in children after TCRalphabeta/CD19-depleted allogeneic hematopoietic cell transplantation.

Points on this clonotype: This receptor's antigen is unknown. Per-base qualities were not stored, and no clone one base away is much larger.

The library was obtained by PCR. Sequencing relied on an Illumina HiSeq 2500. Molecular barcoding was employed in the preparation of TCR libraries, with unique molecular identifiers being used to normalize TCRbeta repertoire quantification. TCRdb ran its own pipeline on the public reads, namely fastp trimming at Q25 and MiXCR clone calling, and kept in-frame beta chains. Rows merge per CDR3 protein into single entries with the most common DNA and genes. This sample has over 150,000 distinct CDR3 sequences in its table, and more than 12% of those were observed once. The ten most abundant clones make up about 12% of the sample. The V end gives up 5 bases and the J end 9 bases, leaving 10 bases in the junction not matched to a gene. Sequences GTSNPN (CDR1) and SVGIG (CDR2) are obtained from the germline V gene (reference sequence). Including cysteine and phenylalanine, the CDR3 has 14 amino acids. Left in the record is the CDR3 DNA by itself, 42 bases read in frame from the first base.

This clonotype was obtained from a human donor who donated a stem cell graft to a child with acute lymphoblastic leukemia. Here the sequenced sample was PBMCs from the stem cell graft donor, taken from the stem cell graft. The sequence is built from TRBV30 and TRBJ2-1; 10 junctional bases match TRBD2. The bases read TGTGCCTGGGGCCCTTTAGCGGGAGGTGGTGAGCAGTTCTTC. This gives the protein CAWGPLAGGGEQFF.